This paragraph reports one T cell receptor beta chain. Its antigen remains unknown. The method was immunoSEQ multiplex PCR; TCRdb's version includes in-frame clones alone and lacks a portion of them. This table has hundreds of thousands of clones, 74% appearing once. This entry belongs to a study of shared clonotypes between healthy human individuals. Findings and caveats of the study: In general, naive subsets displayed greater estimated richness than memory subsets did.

The germline V gene has CDR1 SGHVS and CDR2 FQNEAQ. The V end was cut by 4 bases, the J end by 5 bases, with 4 bases between. The CDR3 totals 11 residues. This TCR was recovered from a woman aged 25 to 45 in good health. The chain has TRBV7-8 and TRBJ2-3; D uncertain. The material sequenced was memory CD4+ T cells sorted from blood. Sample subset: CD45RA-negative fraction. CDR3 DNA sequence: TGTGCCAGCAGCTCTAAAGATACGCAGTATTTT. Translating gives CASSSKDTQYF.